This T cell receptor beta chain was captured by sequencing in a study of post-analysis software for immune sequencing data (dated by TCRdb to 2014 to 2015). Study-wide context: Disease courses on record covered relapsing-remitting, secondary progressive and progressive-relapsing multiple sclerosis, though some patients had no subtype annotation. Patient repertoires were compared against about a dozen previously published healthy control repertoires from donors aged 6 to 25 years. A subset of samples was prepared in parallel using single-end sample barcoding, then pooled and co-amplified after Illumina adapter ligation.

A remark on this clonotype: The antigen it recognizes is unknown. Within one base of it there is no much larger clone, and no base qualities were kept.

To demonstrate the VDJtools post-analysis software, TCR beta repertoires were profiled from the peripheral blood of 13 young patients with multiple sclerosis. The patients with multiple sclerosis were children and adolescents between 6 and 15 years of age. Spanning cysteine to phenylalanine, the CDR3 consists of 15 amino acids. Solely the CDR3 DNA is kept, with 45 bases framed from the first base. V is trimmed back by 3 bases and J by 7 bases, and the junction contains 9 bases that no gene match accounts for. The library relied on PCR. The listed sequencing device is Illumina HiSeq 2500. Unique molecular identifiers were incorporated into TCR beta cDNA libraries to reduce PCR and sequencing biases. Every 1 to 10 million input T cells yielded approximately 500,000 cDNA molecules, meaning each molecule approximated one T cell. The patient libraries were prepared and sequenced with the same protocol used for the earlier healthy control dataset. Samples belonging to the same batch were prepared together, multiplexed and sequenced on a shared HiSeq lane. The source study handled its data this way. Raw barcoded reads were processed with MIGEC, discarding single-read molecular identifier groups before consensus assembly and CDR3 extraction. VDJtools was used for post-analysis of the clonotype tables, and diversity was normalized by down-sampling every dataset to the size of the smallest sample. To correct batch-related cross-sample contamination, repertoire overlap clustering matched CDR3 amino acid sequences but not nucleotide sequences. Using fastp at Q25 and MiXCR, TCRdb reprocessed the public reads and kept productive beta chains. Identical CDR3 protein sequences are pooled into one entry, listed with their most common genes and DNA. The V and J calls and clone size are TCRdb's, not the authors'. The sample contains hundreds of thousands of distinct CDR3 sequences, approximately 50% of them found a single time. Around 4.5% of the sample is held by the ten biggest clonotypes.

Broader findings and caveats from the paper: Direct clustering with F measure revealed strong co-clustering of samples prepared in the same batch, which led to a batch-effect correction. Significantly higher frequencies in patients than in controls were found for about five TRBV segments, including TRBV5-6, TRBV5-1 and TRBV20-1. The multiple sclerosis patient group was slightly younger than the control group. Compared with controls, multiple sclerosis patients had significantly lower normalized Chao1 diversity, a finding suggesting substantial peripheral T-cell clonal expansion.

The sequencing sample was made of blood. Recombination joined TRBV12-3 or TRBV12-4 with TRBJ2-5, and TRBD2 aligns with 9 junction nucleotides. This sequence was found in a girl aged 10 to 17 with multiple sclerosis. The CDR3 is CASSFLAGPRGTQYF. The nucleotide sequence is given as TGTGCCAGCAGTTTCCTAGCGGGGCCTCGGGGGACCCAGTACTTC.